Listed below are T cell receptor beta chains from one sample, sequenced in a study of T cells in Graves' hyperthyroidism and ophthalmopathy. TCRdb processed the multiplex PCR reads anew with MiXCR; each CDR3 protein has one entry. This table has 550,000 to 600,000 distinct CDR3 sequences, 16% appearing once. The material sequenced was blood. These receptors came from a woman under 30 with Graves' hyperthyroidism. Each CDR3 is given with its conserved first and last residue. D genes are given only for firm matches. Expanded clones get a size class; other rows say once, few or many, or leave the size out.

D gene: .; J gene: TRBJ1-4; clone size: .; V gene: TRBV12-3/TRBV12-4; CDR3 DNA: TGTGCCAGCAGTTTAGACAGAGTAGCAACTAATGAAAAACTGTTTTTT; CDR3 protein: CASSLDRVATNEKLFF
D gene: TRBD1; J gene: TRBJ1-1; clone size: .; V gene: TRBV19; CDR3 DNA: TGTGCCAGTAGTAAGGGACAGGGGAAAGCTTTCTTT; CDR3 protein: CASSKGQGKAFF
D gene: .; J gene: TRBJ2-2; clone size: .; V gene: TRBV6-1; CDR3 DNA: TGTGCCAGCAGTGAAAACCCTGGTGACACCGGGGAGCTGTTTTTT; CDR3 protein: CASSENPGDTGELFF
D gene: TRBD2; J gene: TRBJ2-3; clone size: many; V gene: TRBV12-3/TRBV12-4; CDR3 DNA: TGTGCCAGCGCTGAAGCGGGGCGGGCAGATACGCAGTATTTT; CDR3 protein: CASAEAGRADTQYF
D gene: .; J gene: TRBJ2-1; clone size: few; V gene: TRBV30; CDR3 DNA: TGTGCCTGGAGGTATCAAAACAATGAGCAGTTCTTC; CDR3 protein: CAWRYQNNEQFF
D gene: .; J gene: TRBJ1-2; clone size: few; V gene: TRBV12-3/TRBV12-4; CDR3 DNA: TGTGCCAGCACCTACGGGGAGGGGCGCTATGGCTACACCTTC; CDR3 protein: CASTYGEGRYGYTF
D gene: .; J gene: TRBJ2-2; clone size: few; V gene: TRBV9; CDR3 DNA: TGTGCCAGCAGCGTATCGCAACGGAACACCGGGGAGCTGTTTTTT; CDR3 protein: CASSVSQRNTGELFF
D gene: .; J gene: TRBJ1-1; clone size: .; V gene: TRBV9; CDR3 DNA: TGTGCCAGCAGCGTAGACCAGGGCGTAGTACCCATGAACACTGAAGCTTTCTTT; CDR3 protein: CASSVDQGVVPMNTEAFF
D gene: .; J gene: TRBJ1-1; clone size: few; V gene: TRBV6-2/TRBV6-3; CDR3 DNA: TGTGCCAGCAGTTACCCCAGTTCCTCGCTTGCGAACACTGAAGCTTTCTTT; CDR3 protein: CASSYPSSSLANTEAFF
D gene: .; J gene: TRBJ1-1; clone size: many; V gene: TRBV20-1; CDR3 DNA: TGCAGTGCTAGGTCCGGGACCAACACTGAAGCTTTCTTT; CDR3 protein: CSARSGTNTEAFF
D gene: TRBD1; J gene: TRBJ2-3; clone size: .; V gene: TRBV10-1; CDR3 DNA: TGCGCTACAGGGGGCTTAAGCACAGATACGCAGTATTTT; CDR3 protein: CATGGLSTDTQYF
D gene: .; J gene: TRBJ2-3; clone size: many; V gene: TRBV20-1; CDR3 DNA: TGCAGTGCTCCCCCGCGAGAGGCCAAAACCACAGATACGCAGTATTTT; CDR3 protein: CSAPPREAKTTDTQYF
D gene: .; J gene: TRBJ1-5; clone size: .; V gene: TRBV7-2; CDR3 DNA: TGTGCCAGCAGCGACGGGTACAATCAGCCCCAGCATTTT; CDR3 protein: CASSDGYNQPQHF
D gene: TRBD2; J gene: TRBJ2-1; clone size: .; V gene: TRBV12-3/TRBV12-4; CDR3 DNA: TGTGCCAGCACCGCGGGGGGGCCTAATGAGCAGTTCTTC; CDR3 protein: CASTAGGPNEQFF
D gene: TRBD2; J gene: TRBJ2-7; clone size: few; V gene: TRBV29-1; CDR3 DNA: TGCAGCGTTGTACTAGCGGGCTCTTACTCCTACGAGCAGTACTTC; CDR3 protein: CSVVLAGSYSYEQYF
D gene: TRBD1; J gene: TRBJ1-2; clone size: many; V gene: TRBV28; CDR3 DNA: TGTGCCAGCAGTCCCTCCGGGACAGGGGCGAGTGGCTACACCTTC; CDR3 protein: CASSPSGTGASGYTF
D gene: .; J gene: TRBJ2-7; clone size: once; V gene: TRBV12-3/TRBV12-4; CDR3 DNA: TGTGCCAGCAGCTTATCGGGGACGAGCTCCTACGAGCAGTACTTC; CDR3 protein: CASSLSGTSSYEQYF
D gene: .; J gene: TRBJ2-3; clone size: many; V gene: TRBV5-6; CDR3 DNA: TGTGCCAGCAGTTTAAGCGGAGAGGGCACAGATACGCAGTATTTT; CDR3 protein: CASSLSGEGTDTQYF
D gene: .; J gene: TRBJ2-1; clone size: few; V gene: TRBV5-4; CDR3 DNA: TGTGCCAGCAGCAGGACCGCGGGACTCGACAATGAGCAGTTCTTC; CDR3 protein: CASSRTAGLDNEQFF
D gene: .; J gene: TRBJ1-5; clone size: many; V gene: TRBV2; CDR3 DNA: TGTGCCAGCAGTGAATTGGGAATCAATCAGCCCCAGCATTTT; CDR3 protein: CASSELGINQPQHF
D gene: TRBD2; J gene: TRBJ2-1; clone size: many; V gene: TRBV20-1; CDR3 DNA: TGCAGTGCTAGAGATCTAGCGGGGCTCTACAATGAGCAGTTCTTC; CDR3 protein: CSARDLAGLYNEQFF
D gene: TRBD1; J gene: TRBJ2-7; clone size: many; V gene: TRBV20-1; CDR3 DNA: TGCAGTGCGGGGGGTGCCCGGGACAGGGGGCCGTACGAGCAGTACTTC; CDR3 protein: CSAGGARDRGPYEQYF
D gene: .; J gene: TRBJ1-1; clone size: many; V gene: TRBV29-1; CDR3 DNA: TGCAGCGCTCCGACCCAGGGCCACACTGAAGCTTTCTTT; CDR3 protein: CSAPTQGHTEAFF
D gene: .; J gene: TRBJ1-4; clone size: many; V gene: TRBV2; CDR3 DNA: TGTGCCAGCAGTTATACCCGGACAGCTGAAAAACTGTTTTTT; CDR3 protein: CASSYTRTAEKLFF
D gene: .; J gene: TRBJ2-1; clone size: many; V gene: TRBV2; CDR3 DNA: TGTGCCAGCAGTGATTATATGGCCAATGAGCAGTTCTTC; CDR3 protein: CASSDYMANEQFF
D gene: TRBD2; J gene: TRBJ2-7; clone size: .; V gene: TRBV19; CDR3 DNA: TGTGCCAGTAGTAGGACTAGCGGGAGGGGCTACGAGCAGTACTTC; CDR3 protein: CASSRTSGRGYEQYF
D gene: TRBD1; J gene: TRBJ1-2; clone size: .; V gene: TRBV7-2; CDR3 DNA: TGTGCCAGCAGCTTAGGGACAGGGTCCTATGGCTACACCTTC; CDR3 protein: CASSLGTGSYGYTF
D gene: TRBD1; J gene: TRBJ2-7; clone size: .; V gene: TRBV12-3/TRBV12-4; CDR3 DNA: TGTGCCAGCAGCTTAAGACAGGGTTCCCTCGAGCAGTACTTC; CDR3 protein: CASSLRQGSLEQYF
D gene: .; J gene: TRBJ1-3; clone size: many; V gene: TRBV11-2; CDR3 DNA: TGTGCCAGCAGTTACAGAGACAATTCTCCTGGAAACACCATATATTTT; CDR3 protein: CASSYRDNSPGNTIYF
D gene: .; J gene: TRBJ1-1; clone size: many; V gene: TRBV28; CDR3 DNA: TGTGCCAGCAGGCCCACAGAGAACACTGAAGCTTTCTTT; CDR3 protein: CASRPTENTEAFF
D gene: .; J gene: TRBJ2-1; clone size: .; V gene: TRBV20-1; CDR3 DNA: TGCAGTGCAACGGACCCTAGTGGCAATGAGCAGTTCTTC; CDR3 protein: CSATDPSGNEQFF
D gene: TRBD2; J gene: TRBJ2-3; clone size: .; V gene: TRBV18; CDR3 DNA: TGTGCCAGCTCGCCTATCCGGGGGGGATACACAGATACGCAGTATTTT; CDR3 protein: CASSPIRGGYTDTQYF
D gene: TRBD2; J gene: TRBJ2-6; clone size: .; V gene: TRBV7-9; CDR3 DNA: TGTGCCAGCAGCCCGAACCCTGGCGGGGGGGCCGGTGGGGCCAACGTCCTGACTTTC; CDR3 protein: CASSPNPGGGAGGANVLTF
D gene: .; J gene: TRBJ2-1; clone size: many; V gene: TRBV6-1; CDR3 DNA: TGTGCCAGCAGTGAGGCGTTCAGGCCCATCTACAATGAGCAGTTCTTC; CDR3 protein: CASSEAFRPIYNEQFF
D gene: TRBD1; J gene: TRBJ2-1; clone size: many; V gene: TRBV13; CDR3 DNA: TGTGCCAGCAGCTCCCCCCCGGGACAGGAAAACAATGAGCAGTTCTTC; CDR3 protein: CASSSPPGQENNEQFF
D gene: .; J gene: TRBJ2-5; clone size: many; V gene: TRBV7-2; CDR3 DNA: TGTGCCAGCAGCTCAGGTCGACTCCCCCAAGAGACCCAGTACTTC; CDR3 protein: CASSSGRLPQETQYF
D gene: .; J gene: TRBJ2-1; clone size: .; V gene: TRBV24-1; CDR3 DNA: TGTGCCACCAGCGGGATTCCCCCCTACAATGAGCAGTTCTTC; CDR3 protein: CATSGIPPYNEQFF
D gene: .; J gene: TRBJ1-1; clone size: few; V gene: TRBV18; CDR3 DNA: TGTGCCAGCTCACCTGTCCCTCAGGGGATTGACGCTGAAGCTTTCTTT; CDR3 protein: CASSPVPQGIDAEAFF
D gene: .; J gene: TRBJ1-2; clone size: .; V gene: TRBV15; CDR3 DNA: TGTGCCACCAGCCCCGCCCCCGGGGGTCCGTATGGCTACACCTTC; CDR3 protein: CATSPAPGGPYGYTF
D gene: .; J gene: TRBJ2-7; clone size: many; V gene: TRBV12-3/TRBV12-4; CDR3 DNA: TGTGCCAGCACCCGAAGGGGGGATGAGCGCGAGCAGTACTTC; CDR3 protein: CASTRRGDEREQYF
D gene: .; J gene: TRBJ2-3; clone size: many; V gene: TRBV11-2; CDR3 DNA: TGTGCCAGCAGCTTAGATATAGCAGGAGTGTCCGCAGATACGCAGTATTTT; CDR3 protein: CASSLDIAGVSADTQYF
D gene: .; J gene: TRBJ2-7; clone size: .; V gene: TRBV2; CDR3 DNA: TGTGCCAGCAAGTGGACAGACGAGCAGTACTTC; CDR3 protein: CASKWTDEQYF
D gene: TRBD2; J gene: TRBJ2-2; clone size: few; V gene: TRBV20-1; CDR3 DNA: TGCAGTGCTAGAGATAGGACTAGCGGGAGCAACACCGGGGAGCTGTTTTTT; CDR3 protein: CSARDRTSGSNTGELFF
D gene: .; J gene: TRBJ2-3; clone size: few; V gene: TRBV6-2/TRBV6-3; CDR3 DNA: TGTGCCAGCAACGAGCGAAGCACAGATACGCAGTATTTT; CDR3 protein: CASNERSTDTQYF
D gene: .; J gene: TRBJ2-7; clone size: few; V gene: TRBV18; CDR3 DNA: TGTGCCAGCTCACCACCTGCGGGACAAGGATACGAGCAGTACTTC; CDR3 protein: CASSPPAGQGYEQYF
D gene: .; J gene: TRBJ2-1; clone size: many; V gene: TRBV7-6; CDR3 DNA: TGTGCCAGCAGCTTAGGGGTAGGGCGCCACAATGAGCAGTTCTTC; CDR3 protein: CASSLGVGRHNEQFF
D gene: TRBD1; J gene: TRBJ1-2; clone size: many; V gene: TRBV5-6; CDR3 DNA: TGTGCCAGCAGACGATGGGACAGCCTAGTCTATGGCTACACCTTC; CDR3 protein: CASRRWDSLVYGYTF
D gene: .; J gene: TRBJ2-3; clone size: many; V gene: TRBV4-3; CDR3 DNA: TGCGCCAGCAGCCAAGAAAGGCTAGCAGGAGATACGCAGTATTTT; CDR3 protein: CASSQERLAGDTQYF
D gene: .; J gene: TRBJ2-3; clone size: once; V gene: TRBV12-3/TRBV12-4; CDR3 DNA: TGTGCCAGCAACCCGAACTGGGGCGGGCCCACAGATACGCAGTATTTT; CDR3 protein: CASNPNWGGPTDTQYF
D gene: TRBD1; J gene: TRBJ1-1; clone size: few; V gene: TRBV15; CDR3 DNA: TGTGCCACCTCCAGGGGGTCCACCCTAGCTTTCTTT; CDR3 protein: CATSRGSTLAFF
D gene: .; J gene: TRBJ1-5; clone size: many; V gene: TRBV2; CDR3 DNA: TGTGCCAGCAGTTACGAAGGCCAGCCCCAGCATTTT; CDR3 protein: CASSYEGQPQHF